This TCR beta chain emerged from a study of T cell changes during pregnancy in multiple sclerosis. The V segment lost 5 bases and the J segment 3 bases; nucleotides outside the gene matches: 9. The CDR3 consists of 15 residues. CDR1 is SGHTA and CDR2 is FQGTGA in the germline V gene. Profiling relied on immunoSEQ multiplex PCR, and the TCRdb table lists in-frame clones only, not all of them. The sample contains over 50,000 clones, 70% to 90% of which appear only once. This receptor was identified in a female donor with multiple sclerosis, enrolled in a pregnancy study. This chain joins TRBV7-3 and TRBJ2-7; 8 bases are shared with TRBD2. This specimen was CD4+ T cells from peripheral blood mononuclear cells, taken in the third trimester of pregnancy. CDR3 sequence: CASSLSGGENYEQYF. The CDR3, as DNA: TGTGCCAGCAGCCTATCGGGAGGGGAAAACTACGAGCAGTACTTC.